The 13 T cell receptor beta chains in this list originate from one sample, sequenced in a study of T cells after yellow fever vaccination (dated by TCRdb to about 2019). The library relied on 5' RACE. The sequencing machine was an Illumina NovaSeq 6000. TCRdb trimmed the raw reads at Q25, called clones with MiXCR and kept productive beta chains. Each CDR3 protein gets just one entry, which takes the most common genes and DNA from the rows behind it. The sample yields 280,000 or so distinct CDR3 sequences; under 9% were counted once. About 3% of the sample lies in the top ten. Reading the label with the study, this specimen's treatment or condition is: live attenuated yellow fever vaccine strain. The source was CD4+ T cells sorted from PBMCs, collected 5 days after the yellow fever booster vaccination. The receptors were sampled from a man aged 18-30 years who received the YFV17D yellow fever vaccine.

This clonotype was picked up many times. This sequence joins TRBV29-1 and TRBJ1-2; D is ambiguous. The germline V and J ends were trimmed by 4 bases and 8 bases, with 17 bases remaining between them. Per the germline V gene, CDR1 is SQVTM and CDR2 is ANQGSEA. The CDR3 is 13 amino acids. In DNA form, the CDR3 reads TGCAGCGTTGGAGGCGGGGTAAAGTGGGGCTACACCTTC. Translated, it gives CSVGGGVKWGYTF.

This rearrangement joins TRBV18 to TRBJ2-3; D unclear. Germline V gives CDR1 KGHSH, CDR2 LQKENI. The CDR3 sequence is 12 residues long. V was shortened by 2 bases and J by 6 bases, with 6 bases between the two germline ends. The CDR3 DNA is TGTGCCAGCTCACCAGCGGTGGATACGCAGTATTTT. Translating gives CASSPAVDTQYF.

The chain combines TRBV7-2 with TRBJ2-5; 8 nucleotides agree with TRBD1. Losses at the gene ends were 1 base for V and 5 bases for J; bases not matched to a gene: 9. The length of the CDR3 is 16 residues. Germline V gene data show CDR1 as SGHTA and CDR2 as FQGNSA. CDR3 region: CASSLVGDRYWETQYF. The CDR3 region has the DNA TGTGCCAGCAGCTTAGTTGGGGACAGGTATTGGGAGACCCAGTACTTC.

V usage is TRBV4-2 and J usage is TRBJ1-3; D ambiguous. The CDR3 loop spans 16 amino acids. Germline V gives CDR1 LGHNA, CDR2 YNFKEQ. V lost 5 bases and J 3 bases, leaving 17 bases between the germline ends. The CDR3 spells CASSSEVQLSGNTIYF. The CDR3 coding sequence is TGTGCCAGCAGCTCAGAGGTCCAACTGAGTGGAAACACCATATATTTT.

This clonotype was seen many times. The rearrangement uses TRBV5-1 and TRBJ2-1; D is unclear. CDR1 SGHRS and CDR2 YFSETQ come from the germline V gene. Between the trimmed V and J ends, which lost 2 bases and 6 bases, there was a span of 12 bases. This CDR3 contains 14 residues. CDR3 protein: CASSLSTSFNEQFF. The CDR3 nucleotides read TGCGCCAGCAGCTTATCGACATCATTCAATGAGCAGTTCTTC.

This clonotype was observed at least ten times. The gene calls are TRBV7-2 and TRBJ2-7; D is possibly TRBD2 (7 bases). In germline, CDR1 is SGHTA, CDR2 FQGNSA. CDR3 length equals 14 residues. Trimming took off 1 base at V and 2 bases at J, with 9 bases between the two ends. The DNA of the CDR3 is TGTGCCAGCAGCTTAGGGGGGGGGCCCTACGAGCAGTACTTC. Residues: CASSLGGGPYEQYF.

The table lists this clonotype with many counts. The V call is TRBV29-1, the J call TRBJ2-4, with D perhaps TRBD1 or TRBD2 (5 bases each). Per the germline V gene, CDR1 is SQVTM and CDR2 is ANQGSEA. The CDR3 totals 13 residues. Trimming shortened V by 0 bases and J by 8 bases, and 11 bases separated the two germline ends. CDR3 amino acids: CSVEEGPRDIQYF. The CDR3 bases are TGCAGCGTTGAAGAGGGACCTCGGGACATTCAGTACTTC.

This clonotype was observed a few times. The chain joins TRBV20-1 to TRBJ1-2, with D possibly TRBD1 on 5 matching bases. Germline V gene data show CDR1 as DFQATT and CDR2 as SNEGSKA (reference sequence). V lost 6 bases and J lost 5, with 16 bases in between. The CDR3 contains 13 residues. CDR3 nucleotide sequence: TGCAGTGCAACCGGGACGGAGTTATATGGCTACACCTTC. The encoded protein is CSATGTELYGYTF.

The V call is TRBV6-5, the J call TRBJ1-5; no reliable D call. In germline, CDR1 is MNHEY, CDR2 SVGAGI. This CDR3 region has 15 residues. Trimming took 0 bases from V and 0 from J, leaving 6 bases between them. In DNA form, the CDR3 reads TGTGCCAGCAGTTACTCATACGTTAGCAATCAGCCCCAGCATTTT. Translated: CASSYSYVSNQPQHF.

This clonotype was picked up many times. The chain has TRBV12-3 or TRBV12-4 and TRBJ2-3, with TRBD2 identical over 7 bases. Trimming at V came to 7 bases and at J to 4 bases, leaving 8 bases not matched to a gene. The CDR3 spans 14 residues. For the CDR3, the DNA is TGTGCCAGCACCAGCGGGAAACGTGCAGATACGCAGTATTTT. It encodes CASTSGKRADTQYF.

This clonotype was detected ten times or more. The rearrangement links TRBV7-9 to TRBJ2-1; 7 bases are shared with TRBD1. The CDR3 consists of 16 residues. Germline V gives CDR1 SEHNR, CDR2 FQNEAQ (reference sequence). Trimming cost V 5 bases and J 6 bases; bases outside gene matches: 13. The CDR3 sequence is CASSPRQGGMGNEQFF. Here the CDR3 DNA reads TGTGCCAGCAGCCCCCGACAGGGTGGGATGGGCAATGAGCAGTTCTTC.

The chain combines TRBV12-3 or TRBV12-4 with TRBJ1-2, with 7 bases matching TRBD1. The CDR3 covers 15 residues. The V and J ends lost 6 bases and 6 bases, in that order; junction bases with no gene match: 13. CDR3 sequence reads: CASRNPGQYLDGYTF. CDR3 DNA: TGTGCCAGCAGAAATCCGGGACAGTATCTAGATGGCTACACCTTC.

The chain links TRBV20-1 to TRBJ1-4; D remains unclear. The V and J ends lost 5 bases and 2 bases respectively, with 9 bases between them. The CDR3 loop spans 13 amino acids. The germline V gene encodes CDR1 DFQATT and CDR2 SNEGSKA (reference sequence). CDR3 in amino acids: CSARGRTNEKLFF. The CDR3 coding sequence is TGCAGTGCTCGAGGTCGTACTAATGAAAAACTGTTTTTT.